The clone carrying this TCR beta chain has just one count. Profiled with immunoSEQ multiplex PCR; TCRdb holds only in-frame clones, not every one. The data show 200,000 or so clones, with about 87% seen just once and about 1.8% held by the top ten. These data belong to a study of blood T cell repertoires in COVID-19. Study-level background: Nucleic acid was either cDNA or gDNA, and it came from T cells, B-cell-depleted T cells, or PBMCs.

The clonotype originates from a man aged 70-80 years with acute or convalescent COVID-19. Sequencing input: peripheral blood.

As DNA, the CDR3 is TGCAGTGCTAGTACTCCGGGACAGGCGTTGGATACGCAGTATTTT. Residues: CSASTPGQALDTQYF. This rearrangement joins TRBV20-1 to TRBJ2-3, with TRBD1 matching 8 bases. This CDR3 contains 15 residues. Germline CDR1 reads DFQATT; CDR2 reads SNEGSKA (reference sequence). V shed 3 bases, J shed 6 bases, and the junction held 11 bases outside the gene matches.